This TCR beta chain emerged from a study of cytomegalovirus exposure and HLA in healthy donors. V shed 3 bases and J shed 7 bases, with 16 bases lying between them. Germline CDR1 reads LNHDA; CDR2 reads SQIVND (reference sequence). CDR3 size: 15 residues. Notes on this clone: Antigen: not known.

Method: immunoSEQ multiplex PCR; TCRdb's copy keeps in-frame clones and lacks some. The sample shows some 80,000 clones, less than 96% of them seen only once. Points from the study as a whole: The classifier was said to identify cytomegalovirus status with high specificity and sensitivity. Among TCR beta chains, those listed as cytomegalovirus-associated numbered fewer than 200. There were some public TCRs occurring in many donors, but most TCR sequences were rare. As confirmed in vitro, three CMV-associated chains were specific for CMV antigens.

Source material: PBMCs. The TCR was taken from a man younger than 35 in good health and CMV-seropositive. The chain couples TRBV19 to TRBJ1-5; D is uncertain. The CDR3 loop is CASSISRRGVQPQHF. The CDR3 region has the DNA TGTGCCAGTAGTATTTCCAGGCGTGGCGTGCAGCCCCAGCATTTT.